These 20 T cell receptor beta chains were sequenced from one sample in a study of graft-versus-host responses after intestinal transplantation. Libraries were prepared by immunoSEQ multiplex PCR; TCRdb keeps only in-frame clonotypes and omits some of them. The sample yields approximately 24,000 clones, over 75% seen once. Sequenced material: PBMCs, taken roughly 69 weeks after intestinal transplant. The receptors shown here come from a human patient who received an intestinal transplant, so some T cells may come from the graft donor.

The rearrangement links TRBV2 to TRBJ2-3, with no clear D. V lost 3 bases to trimming and J lost 0 bases, with 7 bases between them. This CDR3 comprises 14 residues. The germline V gene has CDR1 SNHLY and CDR2 FYNNEI. Here the CDR3 reads CASSERRSTDTQYF. CDR3 in DNA: TGTGCCAGCAGTGAGAGACGGAGCACAGATACGCAGTATTTT.

This sequence joins TRBV6-5 and TRBJ2-1; 8 positions match TRBD2. CDR3 length: 15 amino acids. V lost 6 bases, J lost 9 bases, and 13 bases stayed unmatched. Germline V CDR1 and CDR2: MNHEY, SVGAGI. This CDR3 is CASRTGSSGGREQFF. The CDR3 nucleotides are TGTGCCAGCAGAACTGGGTCCTCGGGAGGGCGTGAGCAGTTCTTC.

V gene TRBV7-9 combines with J gene TRBJ1-4, with D uncertain. This CDR3 spans 16 amino acids. CDR1 is SEHNR and CDR2 is FQNEAQ in the germline V gene (reference sequence). V lost 5 bases, J lost 0 bases, and 13 bases lay in between. CDR3 sequence (DNA): TGTGCCAGCAGCCTATCCTTAGGACCAACTAATGAAAAACTGTTTTTT. Its translation is CASSLSLGPTNEKLFF.

CDR3 amino acids: CASSLENEAFF. The CDR3 DNA follows: TGTGCCAGCAGCTTGGAGAATGAAGCTTTCTTT. The chain employs TRBV5-6 and TRBJ1-1; D gene ambiguous. Germline V gives CDR1 SGHDT, CDR2 YYEEEE. Trimming stripped 0 bases from V and 7 bases from J, with 4 bases between. The CDR3 covers 11 residues.

V is TRBV6-5 and J is TRBJ1-5; D gene ambiguous. V was pared by 6 bases and J by 1 base, with 10 bases between. Germline lookup yields CDR1 MNHEY and CDR2 SVGAGI. The CDR3 extends over 14 amino acids. CDR3: CASSDNLSNQPQHF. The CDR3 nucleotides read TGTGCCAGCAGCGATAATTTGAGCAATCAGCCCCAGCATTTT.

The chain links TRBV5-1 to TRBJ2-7; a weak D match, TRBD1 (6 bases). From germline, CDR1 is SGHRS and CDR2 YFSETQ. The length of the CDR3 is 14 residues. V was pared by 4 bases and J by 6 bases, with 17 bases between. For the CDR3, the DNA is TGCGCCAGCAGCCCCTGGGACACCTCTCTCGAGCAGTACTTC. It encodes CASSPWDTSLEQYF.

The chain combines TRBV13 with TRBJ2-7; 7 positions agree with TRBD2. CDR3 size: 13 residues. The V gene's germline CDR1 is PRHDT and CDR2 FYEKMQ (reference sequence). V lost 5 bases and J lost 5; bases outside the gene matches: 6. CDR3: CASSRTSWNEQYF. The CDR3 nucleotides read TGTGCCAGCAGCAGGACTAGTTGGAACGAGCAGTACTTC.

The rearrangement joins TRBV27 to TRBJ2-5; 9 bases line up with TRBD1. Germline-derived CDR1 and CDR2 are MNHEY and SMNVEV (reference sequence). The trim removed 5 bases at V and 3 bases at J, leaving 7 bases unmatched. The CDR3 covers 15 residues. CDR3 sequence (DNA): TGTGCCAGCAGTGCCCTCGGGACAGGGAAAGAGACCCAGTACTTC. Residues: CASSALGTGKETQYF.

The chain combines TRBV6-1 with TRBJ2-3; no definite D call. V was cut by 7 bases and J by 2 bases, with 10 bases left in between. The CDR3 sequence is 13 residues long. Germline CDR1 MNHNS, CDR2 SASEGT. In DNA, the CDR3 is TGTGCCAGCATCCCAACCGACACAGATACGCAGTATTTT. Translated, it gives CASIPTDTDTQYF.

The rearrangement links TRBV14 to TRBJ2-7, with unresolved D. Germline CDR1 SGHDN, CDR2 FVKESK. V was pared by 1 base and J by 0 bases, with 10 bases between. This CDR3 has 15 amino acids. CDR3 in amino acids: CASSQAGSSSYEQYF. Written as DNA, the CDR3 is TGTGCCAGCAGCCAAGCAGGCTCCAGCTCCTACGAGCAGTACTTC.

The chain couples TRBV2 to TRBJ1-2; D may be TRBD1 (5 bases). CDR3 length: 18 residues. Germline CDR1 is SNHLY and CDR2 is FYNNEI. V gave up 7 bases and J gave up 3 bases, with 27 bases separating them. The CDR3 nucleotides are TGTGCCAGCACTACCAAGTGGGGGGGGAACCCCAAGGACTATGGCTACACCTTC. Its translation: CASTTKWGGNPKDYGYTF.

The chain is built from TRBV28 and TRBJ2-7, with no clear D. V lost 8 bases and J 4 bases, leaving 15 bases between the germline ends. Germline V lookup: CDR1 MDHEN, CDR2 SYDVKM. This CDR3 has 13 residues. The CDR3 protein is CASRPIFPYEQYF. The CDR3 DNA reads TGTGCCAGCCGTCCGATCTTCCCTTACGAGCAGTACTTC.

The sample holds one count of this clone. The rearrangement links TRBV5-1 to TRBJ2-1, with 8 bases matching TRBD2. V dropped 0 bases and J dropped 6; count of bases not matched to a gene: 2. The CDR3 length is 14 residues. The germline gives CDR1 SGHRS, CDR2 YFSETQ. The CDR3 spells CASSLVAGGNEQFF. For the CDR3, the DNA is TGCGCCAGCAGCTTGGTTGCGGGAGGCAATGAGCAGTTCTTC.

V usage is TRBV6-5 and J usage is TRBJ2-7; tentatively, D is TRBD1 (6 bases). CDR1 MNHEY and CDR2 SVGAGI come from the germline V gene. V lost 5 bases to trimming and J lost 2 bases, with 10 bases between them. The CDR3 consists of 13 residues. In nucleotides, the CDR3 is TGTGCCAGCAGTGAATGGGGGCCCTACGAGCAGTACTTC. This translates into CASSEWGPYEQYF.

This chain links TRBV6-4 with TRBJ2-7; perhaps TRBD1 as D (6 bases). V was shortened by 6 bases and J by 1 base, with 13 bases between the two germline ends. Germline lookup yields CDR1 MRHNA and CDR2 SNTAGT. CDR3 length: 14 amino acids. CDR3 sequence: CASRGQSPSYEQYF. The CDR3, as DNA: TGTGCCAGCAGAGGACAGAGCCCATCCTACGAGCAGTACTTC.

The chain has TRBV5-1 and TRBJ2-1; the D gene is possibly TRBD1 (5 bases). CDR1 is SGHRS and CDR2 is YFSETQ in the germline V gene. The CDR3 spans 12 residues. The V and J ends lost 4 bases and 6 bases respectively, with 8 bases between them. The CDR3 reads CASSIGANEQFF. CDR3 bases: TGCGCCAGCAGCATAGGGGCCAATGAGCAGTTCTTC.

In its sample, this clone was seen once. This CDR3 reads CASTLRDTQYF. The CDR3 bases are TGTGCCAGCACTTTACGGGATACGCAGTATTTT. This rearrangement joins TRBV6-6 to TRBJ2-3; D remains ambiguous. The germline V and J ends were trimmed by 7 bases and 6 bases, with 8 bases remaining between them. This CDR3 comprises 11 residues. Per the germline V gene, CDR1 is MNHNY and CDR2 is SVGAGI (reference sequence).

The chain recombines TRBV10-1 with TRBJ2-3; 9 nucleotides line up with TRBD2. CDR3 size: 16 residues. Germline V gene sequence: CDR1 WNHNN, CDR2 SYGVQD (reference sequence). Trimming removed 0 bases from V and 2 bases from J; junction bases left unmatched: 3. DNA for the CDR3: TGCGCCAGCAGTGAGTCGACTAGCGGCACCACAGATACGCAGTATTTT. Encoded protein: CASSESTSGTTDTQYF.

The V and J genes are TRBV29-1 and TRBJ2-3; 10 nucleotides align to TRBD2. Germline loops: CDR1 SQVTM, CDR2 ANQGSEA. Trimming took 6 bases from V and 1 from J; bases not matched to a gene: 4. This CDR3 contains 14 residues. The CDR3 DNA is TGCAGCGTACGACTAGCGGGCCGCACAGATACGCAGTATTTT. Translation gives CSVRLAGRTDTQYF.

This sequence joins TRBV5-1 and TRBJ2-7, with 7 bases fitting TRBD1. The V gene's germline CDR1 is SGHRS and CDR2 YFSETQ. V was pared by 4 bases and J by 5 bases, with 9 bases of the junction left unmatched. The CDR3 totals 14 residues. CDR3 loop: CASSHRQGRDEQYF. CDR3 sequence (DNA): TGCGCCAGCAGCCATAGACAGGGACGGGACGAGCAGTACTTC.